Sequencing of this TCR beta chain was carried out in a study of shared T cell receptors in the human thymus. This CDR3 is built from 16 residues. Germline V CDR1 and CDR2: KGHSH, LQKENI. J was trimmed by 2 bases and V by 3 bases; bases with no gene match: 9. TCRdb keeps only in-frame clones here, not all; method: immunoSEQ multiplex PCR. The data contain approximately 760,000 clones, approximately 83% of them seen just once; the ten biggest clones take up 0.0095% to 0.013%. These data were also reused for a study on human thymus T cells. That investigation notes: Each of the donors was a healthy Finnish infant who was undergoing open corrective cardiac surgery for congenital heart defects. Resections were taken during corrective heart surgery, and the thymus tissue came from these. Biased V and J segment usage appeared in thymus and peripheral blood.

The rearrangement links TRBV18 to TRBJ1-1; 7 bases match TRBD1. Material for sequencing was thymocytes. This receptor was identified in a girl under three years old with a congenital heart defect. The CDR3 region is CASSPTLRTGNTEAFF. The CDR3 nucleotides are TGTGCCAGCTCACCTACCCTCAGGACAGGTAACACTGAAGCTTTCTTT. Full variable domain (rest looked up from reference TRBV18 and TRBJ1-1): NAGVMQNPRHLVRRRGQEARLRCSPMKGHSHVYWYRQLPEEGLKFMVYLQKENIIDESGMPKERFSAEFPKEGPSILRIQQVVRGDSAAYFCASSPTLRTGNTEAFFGQGTRLTVV.